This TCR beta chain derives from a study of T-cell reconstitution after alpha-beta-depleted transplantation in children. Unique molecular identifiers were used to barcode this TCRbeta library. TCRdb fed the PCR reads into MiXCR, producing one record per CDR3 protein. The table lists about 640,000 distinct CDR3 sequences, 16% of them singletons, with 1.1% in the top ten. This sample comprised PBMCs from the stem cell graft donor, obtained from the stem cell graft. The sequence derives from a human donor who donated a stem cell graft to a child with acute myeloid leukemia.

CDR3 DNA sequence: TGTGCCATGAACCGAGGGGGCTCGGGAGAGACCCAGTACTTC. Translating it yields CAMNRGGSGETQYF. V gene TRBV10-3 combines with J gene TRBJ2-5; 7 bases line up with TRBD1. The CDR3 sequence is 14 residues long. With 9 bases clipped from V and 4 bases from J, the junction kept 11 bases outside the gene matches. From germline, CDR1 is ENHRY and CDR2 SYGVKD.